Each of the 28 T cell receptor beta chains below was sequenced from the same sample in a study of blood T cells in healthy people across ages. Primed by a sample-barcoded 5' primer and a J-beta primer mix, a second PCR proceeded for 7 to 11 cycles. TCRdb used MiXCR to reprocess the 5' RACE reads, holding one entry per CDR3 protein. The table records some 930,000 distinct CDR3 sequences, 25% to 30% of them present only once. Another study also made use of these data, one on T cells of mothers and their children.

The sequenced sample was blood. These receptors came from a woman between 40 and 55 years old in good health.

This clonotype was seen at least ten times. The chain has TRBV24-1 and TRBJ2-1, with 10 positions matching TRBD1. The V gene end was trimmed by 1 base and the J gene end by 5 bases; junction bases not matched to a gene: 7. The CDR3 sequence is 17 residues long. Germline CDR1 is KGHDR and CDR2 is SFDVKD. The CDR3 DNA follows: TGTGCCACCAGTGATTTTCGGGACAGGGGAAGGGACAATGAGCAGTTCTTC. Amino acids: CATSDFRDRGRDNEQFF.

The chain has TRBV5-1 and TRBJ2-4; D may be TRBD1 (6 bases). Deletions cut 0 bases from V and 1 base from J, with 14 bases between. This CDR3 has 17 amino acids. CDR1 is SGHRS and CDR2 is YFSETQ in the germline V gene. CDR3 nucleotides: TGCGCCAGCAGCTTGGCCAATACAGGGATGGCCAAAAACATTCAGTACTTC. It translates to CASSLANTGMAKNIQYF.

This clonotype was detected many times. This chain links TRBV18 with TRBJ2-3; tentatively, D is TRBD1 (9 bases). Trimming removed 1 base from V and 6 bases from J, with 23 bases in between. CDR3 length: 18 amino acids. Looked up from germline, CDR1 is KGHSH and CDR2 is LQKENI. CDR3 sequence: CASSPQGTGTSSPDTQYF. The CDR3 DNA reads TGTGCCAGCTCACCACAGGGGACAGGGACTAGTTCCCCCGATACGCAGTATTTT.

This clonotype was seen many times. The chain links TRBV12-3 or TRBV12-4 to TRBJ2-7, with D possibly being TRBD2 (5 bases). The CDR3 has 13 amino acids. V was pared by 5 bases and J by 1 base, with 9 bases between. For the CDR3, the DNA is TGTGCCAGCAGTAAGGGCGGGTCCTACGAGCAGTACTTC. This sequence encodes CASSKGGSYEQYF.

The chain employs TRBV7-8 and TRBJ2-5, with TRBD2 matching 12 bases. Germline V CDR1 and CDR2: SGHVS, FQNEAQ. The CDR3 spans 17 residues. Trimming took 5 bases from V and 11 from J; bases not matched to a gene: 18. The CDR3 DNA is TGTGCCAGCAGCGCAGCTACCGGGACTAGCGGGTCCTTTGAGCAGTACTTC. Protein: CASSAATGTSGSFEQYF.

This clonotype was counted between two and nine times. J is TRBJ2-6 and V is TRBV20-1; D possibly corresponds to TRBD2 (6 bases). V was trimmed by 5 bases and J by 1 base, leaving 24 bases between them. CDR3 length: 19 amino acids. CDR1 and CDR2 (germline): DFQATT, SNEGSKA (reference sequence). CDR3 protein: CSAGNPGLARGSGANVLTF. Written as DNA, the CDR3 is TGCAGTGCTGGCAATCCCGGTCTAGCGCGGGGATCTGGGGCCAACGTCCTGACTTTC.

Turning to this clonotype: Just one base apart from a much larger clone, this may be a read error. The rearrangement joins TRBV12-3 or TRBV12-4 to TRBJ2-7; the D gene is possibly TRBD1 (6 bases). This CDR3 has 14 amino acids. Trimming removed 6 bases from V and 4 bases from J, with 16 bases in between. CDR3 DNA sequence: TGTGCCAGCAGCCACGGAGGAAGGGGGTACGAGCAGTACTTC. It specifies CASSHGGRGYEQYF.

The chain recombines TRBV6-5 with TRBJ1-1, with D possibly matching TRBD1 (6 bases). CDR1 and CDR2 (germline): MNHEY, SVGAGI. V shed 2 bases and J shed 5 bases, with 12 bases lying between them. This CDR3 has 14 amino acids. This CDR3 is CASSYGGSRTEAFF. DNA of the CDR3: TGTGCCAGCAGTTACGGGGGCTCGAGGACTGAAGCTTTCTTT.

This clonotype occurred a few times. The chain is built from TRBV6-2 or TRBV6-3 and TRBJ1-5; the D is unclear. V lost 7 bases, J lost 4 bases, and 17 bases lay in between. The CDR3 loop spans 15 amino acids. The V gene's germline CDR1 is MNHEY and CDR2 SVGEGT. DNA of the CDR3: TGTGCCAGCACTCCAGCTGGAGGTGAGAATCAGCCCCAGCATTTT. This translates into CASTPAGGENQPQHF.

Remarks on this clonotype: With a much larger clone just one base away, this may be a read error. This sequence joins TRBV10-3 and TRBJ1-5; TRBD1 matches at 8 bases. J lost 0 bases, V lost 4 bases, and 5 bases had no gene match. Per the germline V gene, CDR1 is ENHRY and CDR2 is SYGVKD. The CDR3 loop spans 16 amino acids. This chain's CDR3 is CAISVQGAYSNQPQHF. Written as DNA, the CDR3 is TGTGCCATCAGTGTGCAGGGGGCTTATAGCAATCAGCCCCAGCATTTT.

The V and J genes are TRBV5-5 and TRBJ1-2; 10 bases are a match to TRBD1. The CDR3 sequence is 17 residues long. The V gene end was trimmed by 0 bases and the J gene end by 1 base; junction bases not matched to a gene: 6. Germline values: CDR1 SGHKS, CDR2 YYEKEE (reference sequence). In DNA form, the CDR3 reads TGTGCCAGCAGCTTGGCCGTGGGACAGGGGAATAACTATGGCTACACCTTC. Protein product: CASSLAVGQGNNYGYTF.

This clonotype turned up a few times. This chain uses TRBV15 with TRBJ2-1; the D is unclear. Germline assignment: CDR1 LNHNV and CDR2 YYDKDF (reference sequence). V lost 5 bases, J lost 9 bases, and 8 bases lay in between. This CDR3 spans 11 amino acids. The CDR3 sequence: CATSLSPEQFF. In DNA form, the CDR3 reads TGTGCCACCAGCTTAAGTCCTGAGCAGTTCTTC.

The gene calls are TRBV6-4 and TRBJ2-1; 8 bases fit TRBD1. The V gene's germline CDR1 is MRHNA and CDR2 SNTAGT. This CDR3 contains 12 residues. V shed 3 bases and J 15 bases; nucleotides not matched to a gene: 7. The CDR3 nucleotides are TGTGCCAGCAGTGAGGATCAGGGGGCTACGTTCTTC. Translated: CASSEDQGATFF.

This clonotype was seen only a few times. The rearrangement joins TRBV7-3 to TRBJ2-1; 8 bases fit TRBD2. Trimming cost V 3 bases and J 12 bases; bases outside gene matches: 13. This CDR3 has 15 residues. Germline CDR1 and CDR2: SGHTA and FQGTGA. The CDR3 region is CASSFYSGGAFAQFF. The CDR3 nucleotides read TGTGCCAGCAGCTTCTACTCGGGGGGGGCGTTCGCGCAGTTCTTC.

Concerning this clonotype itself: This clone may be a read error of a much larger clone one base away. This sequence joins TRBV28 and TRBJ2-1; 8 bases align to TRBD1. Germline loops: CDR1 MDHEN, CDR2 SYDVKM. The CDR3 totals 15 residues. The CDR3 sequence: CAGSYWTGIYNEQFF. CDR3 nucleotides: TGTGCCGGCAGTTATTGGACAGGGATCTACAATGAGCAGTTCTTC. Variable domain in full (rest from reference TRBV28 and TRBJ2-1): DVKVTQSSRYLVKRTGEKVFLECVQDMDHENMFWYRQDPGLGLRLIYFSYDVKMKEKGDIPEGYSVSREKKERFSLILESASTNQTSMYLCAGSYWTGIYNEQFFGPGTRLTVL.

This clonotype was seen only a few times. This chain joins TRBV28 and TRBJ2-4; 10 positions match TRBD1. The CDR3 is 16 residues long. Looked up from germline, CDR1 is MDHEN and CDR2 is SYDVKM. V shed 6 bases, J shed 8 bases, and the junction held 13 bases outside the gene matches. CDR3 DNA sequence: TGTGCCAGCAGAACGAGTGGGACAGGGGTGATAGACATTCAGTACTTC. Amino acid sequence: CASRTSGTGVIDIQYF.

This sequence joins TRBV5-1 and TRBJ2-3; 9 nucleotides align to TRBD2. The ends lost 4 bases at V and 0 bases at J; junction bases unmatched: 3. Germline V gives CDR1 SGHRS, CDR2 YFSETQ. This CDR3 has 15 amino acids. This CDR3 is CASSALAGSTDTQYF. The CDR3 nucleotides are TGCGCCAGCAGCGCTCTAGCGGGGAGCACAGATACGCAGTATTTT.

This clonotype was counted only a few times. The gene calls are TRBV5-6 and TRBJ1-2; possible D gene TRBD1, 6 bases. The CDR3 length is 15 residues. V was clipped by 4 bases and J by 2 bases, with 15 bases between them. The germline V gene encodes CDR1 SGHDT and CDR2 YYEEEE. This CDR3 reads CASSLRDTENYGYTF. The CDR3 DNA reads TGTGCCAGCAGCCTCCGGGACACAGAGAACTATGGCTACACCTTC.

The V call is TRBV6-6, the J call TRBJ2-3; the match to TRBD1 covers 7 bases. V gave up 6 bases and J gave up 2 bases; unmatched junction bases: 11. Germline V gene data show CDR1 as MNHNY and CDR2 as SVGAGI (reference sequence). This CDR3 has 16 residues. CDR3 loop: CASREYRDRLTDTQYF. The CDR3 nucleotides are TGTGCCAGCAGAGAATACCGGGACAGACTCACAGATACGCAGTATTTT.

This chain joins TRBV20-1 and TRBJ2-5, with TRBD1 matching 9 bases. Germline CDR1 DFQATT, CDR2 SNEGSKA (reference sequence). Trimming at V came to 3 bases and at J to 2 bases, leaving 7 bases not matched to a gene. The CDR3 length is 15 residues. CDR3 in DNA: TGCAGTGCTAGGCCCGTGGACAGGGGACAAGAGACCCAGTACTTC. Translated: CSARPVDRGQETQYF.

This clonotype has only a few counts. The chain uses TRBV6-2 or TRBV6-3 and TRBJ2-7, with D tentatively TRBD1 (7 bases). CDR1 is MNHEY and CDR2 is SVGEGT in the germline V gene. V lost 0 bases, J lost 2 bases, and 14 bases lay in between. The CDR3 is 16 residues long. The chain's CDR3 is CASSYSWTGGPYEQYF. The CDR3 DNA is TGTGCCAGCAGTTACTCCTGGACAGGAGGGCCCTACGAGCAGTACTTC.

J is TRBJ1-1 and V is TRBV7-2, with D maybe TRBD1 (5 bases). The CDR3 is 15 residues long. Germline V CDR1 and CDR2: SGHTA, FQGNSA. Trimming shortened V by 5 bases and J by 8 bases, and 21 bases separated the two germline ends. The CDR3: CASSVDSGTPAEAFF. CDR3 DNA sequence: TGTGCCAGCAGCGTCGACTCCGGGACCCCGGCCGAAGCTTTCTTT. Combining the CDR3 with reference TRBV7-2 and TRBJ1-1 gives the whole variable domain GAGVSQSPSNKVTEKGKDVELRCDPISGHTALYWYRQSLGQGLEFLIYFQGNSAPDKSGLPSDRFSAERTGGSVSTLTIQRTQQEDSAVYLCASSVDSGTPAEAFFGQGTRLTVV.

This clonotype was counted many times. The chain combines TRBV10-3 with TRBJ2-3, with D tentatively TRBD1 (6 bases). V dropped 5 bases and J dropped 1 base, with 13 bases sitting between them. The CDR3 has 15 amino acids. The germline V gene has CDR1 ENHRY and CDR2 SYGVKD. The CDR3 DNA reads TGTGCCATCAGTCTTGGACAGCCCCGCACAGATACGCAGTATTTT. Protein product: CAISLGQPRTDTQYF.

V and J are TRBV2 and TRBJ2-4; D is perhaps TRBD2 (7 bases). The CDR3 spans 16 residues. Per germline, CDR1 SNHLY and CDR2 FYNNEI. The V end lost 7 bases, the J end lost 3 bases, and 19 bases lay between the germline ends. The CDR3 DNA follows: TGTGCCAGCACAAGGTCCGGGGGGCTTGGCAAAAACATTCAGTACTTC. Its protein is CASTRSGGLGKNIQYF. The full variable domain, in which reference TRBV2 and TRBJ2-4 provide the parts outside the CDR3, is EPEVTQTPSHQVTQMGQEVILRCVPISNHLYFYWYRQILGQKVEFLVSFYNNEISEKSEIFDDQFSVERPDGSNFTLKIRSTKLEDSAMYFCASTRSGGLGKNIQYFGAGTRLSVL.

In the case of this clonotype: A much more abundant neighbour one base away suggests this may be a read error. The V and J genes are TRBV28 and TRBJ1-2; D is uncertain. Germline CDR1 and CDR2: MDHEN and SYDVKM. The CDR3 sequence is 12 residues long. V was shortened by 3 bases and J by 5 bases, with 7 bases between the two germline ends. CDR3: CASSFFRYGYTF. The CDR3 DNA sequence: TGTGCCAGCAGTTTTTTCAGATATGGCTACACCTTC.

This clonotype was seen a handful of times. This sequence joins TRBV18 and TRBJ1-4, with 9 bases lining up with TRBD1. V gave up 1 base and J gave up 7 bases; unmatched junction bases: 4. From germline, CDR1 is KGHSH and CDR2 LQKENI. This CDR3 is built from 15 residues. CDR3 sequence: CASSPQQGATEKLFF. The CDR3 coding sequence is TGTGCCAGCTCACCACAACAGGGGGCTACTGAAAAACTGTTTTTT.

This clonotype was seen ten or more times. The gene calls are TRBV4-1 and TRBJ1-1; D is possibly TRBD1 (5 bases). Germline loops: CDR1 MGHRA, CDR2 YSYEKL. The V end lost 3 bases, the J end lost 1 base, and 12 bases lay between the germline ends. CDR3 size: 15 residues. The CDR3 loop reads CASSHTGGGNTEAFF. The CDR3, as DNA: TGCGCCAGCAGCCACACCGGCGGGGGGAACACTGAAGCTTTCTTT.

The V gene is TRBV4-3, the J gene TRBJ2-3, with TRBD1 identical over 9 bases. Per the germline V gene, CDR1 is LGHNA and CDR2 is YSLEER. The CDR3 loop spans 15 amino acids. V lost 0 bases and J lost 5; bases outside the gene matches: 3. Here the CDR3 reads CASSQERQGGDTQYF. CDR3 nucleotide sequence: TGCGCCAGCAGCCAAGAGAGACAGGGGGGAGATACGCAGTATTTT.